Below are 9 T cell receptor beta chains sequenced from a single sample in a study of spatial heterogeneity in lung cancer. General study points: Tumoral mutation counts were tracked by counts of expanded intratumoral alpha and beta TCRs.

One entry per CDR3 protein results from TCRdb running MiXCR on the 5' RACE reads. The table has roughly 20,000 distinct CDR3 sequences, 2.8% seen once. Their target antigens are unknown. Time point specified: sample taken at primary tumor resection. The sample in question was lung tumor tissue, obtained at surgery. Source of these receptors: a male donor with early-stage non-small cell lung cancer.

This clonotype was seen ten or more times. The CDR3 spells CASSIEVRNGQPQHF. As DNA, the CDR3 is TGTGCCAGTAGTATAGAGGTACGAAATGGACAGCCCCAGCATTTT. This chain joins TRBV19 and TRBJ1-5; D gene ambiguous. The germline V gene encodes CDR1 LNHDA and CDR2 SQIVND (reference sequence). This CDR3 comprises 15 residues. V lost 0 bases and J 7 bases, leaving 13 bases between the germline ends.

This clonotype was found many times. The V call is TRBV12-3 or TRBV12-4, the J call TRBJ1-2; a possible D gene is TRBD1 (6 bases). With 4 bases removed from V and 5 bases from J, the gap between germline ends came to 11 bases. This CDR3 spans 13 amino acids. CDR3 region: CASSSGTNYGYTF. DNA for the CDR3: TGTGCCAGCAGTTCCGGGACAAATTATGGCTACACCTTC.

This clonotype was picked up many times. This rearrangement joins TRBV18 to TRBJ2-1, with 12 bases lining up with TRBD2. Germline V gene lookup returns CDR1 KGHSH and CDR2 LQKENI. Losses at the gene ends were 3 bases for V and 6 bases for J; bases not matched to a gene: 3. This CDR3 region has 15 residues. The CDR3 loop reads CASSPGTSGPNEQFF. The CDR3 bases are TGTGCCAGCTCACCTGGGACTAGCGGGCCCAATGAGCAGTTCTTC.

Many counts were recorded for this clonotype. V gene TRBV11-3 combines with J gene TRBJ2-6; 8 bases agree with TRBD1. Germline V lookup: CDR1 SGHNT, CDR2 YENEEA. There are 17 residues in the CDR3. V shed 5 bases and J 2 bases; nucleotides not matched to a gene: 8. CDR3 sequence reads: CASSPRTGLPGANVLTF. The DNA of the CDR3 is TGTGCCAGCAGCCCCCGGACAGGGCTTCCTGGGGCCAACGTCCTGACTTTC.

This clonotype was seen many times. CDR3 nucleotide sequence: TGTGCCTGGACTAGCGGGAGGCTTCCCCAGGATACGCAGTATTTT. It translates to CAWTSGRLPQDTQYF. This chain uses TRBV30 with TRBJ2-3; 11 bases fit TRBD2. Germline CDR1 GTSNPN, CDR2 SVGIG (reference sequence). The CDR3 has 15 residues. Unmatched junction bases numbered 9, after V lost 4 bases and J lost 6 bases.

At least ten counts were recorded for this clonotype. The chain employs TRBV25-1 and TRBJ2-1; D is unresolved. CDR1 MGHDK and CDR2 SYGVNS come from the germline V gene. The CDR3 runs to 14 residues. Trimming cost V 4 bases and J 0 bases, with 7 bases left between them. The chain's CDR3 is CASSAFSSYNEQFF. CDR3 sequence (DNA): TGTGCCAGCAGTGCCTTTAGCTCCTACAATGAGCAGTTCTTC.

This clonotype was detected ten times or more. This rearrangement joins TRBV7-9 to TRBJ1-1, with unresolved D. Per the germline V gene, CDR1 is SEHNR and CDR2 is FQNEAQ (reference sequence). Trimming cost V 4 bases and J 0 bases, with 9 bases left between them. The length of the CDR3 is 14 residues. CDR3 region: CASSWTGMNTEAFF. The CDR3, as DNA: TGTGCCAGCAGCTGGACGGGGATGAACACTGAAGCTTTCTTT.

This clonotype was counted at least ten times. The genes are TRBV27 and TRBJ2-7; TRBD2 agrees at 10 bases. The junction had 9 bases not matched to a gene; V was cut back by 2 bases and J by 5 bases. Germline V CDR1 and CDR2: MNHEY, SMNVEV (reference sequence). The CDR3 is made up of 16 amino acids. The CDR3 DNA follows: TGTGCCAGCAGTTTAAAAAGCGGGAGGGCTGGAGACGAGCAGTACTTC. As protein: CASSLKSGRAGDEQYF.

This clonotype has ten or more counts. The chain combines TRBV11-2 with TRBJ2-1; 11 bases fit TRBD2. In germline, CDR1 is SGHAT, CDR2 FQNNGV. V shed 4 bases and J 4 bases; nucleotides not matched to a gene: 6. CDR3 length: 16 residues. The DNA of the CDR3 is TGTGCCAGCAGCTCCAGACTAGCGGGAATATACAATGAGCAGTTCTTC. Its protein product is CASSSRLAGIYNEQFF.